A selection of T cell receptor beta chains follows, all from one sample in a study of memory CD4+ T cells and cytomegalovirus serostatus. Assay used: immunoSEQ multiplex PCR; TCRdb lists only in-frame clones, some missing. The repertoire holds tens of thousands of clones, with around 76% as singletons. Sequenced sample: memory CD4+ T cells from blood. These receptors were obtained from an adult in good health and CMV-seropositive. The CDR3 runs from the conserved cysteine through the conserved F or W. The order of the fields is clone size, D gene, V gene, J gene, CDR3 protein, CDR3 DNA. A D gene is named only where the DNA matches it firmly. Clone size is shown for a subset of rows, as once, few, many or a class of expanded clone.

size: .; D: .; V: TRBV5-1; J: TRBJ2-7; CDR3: CASSRDGSLREQYF; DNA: TGCGCCAGCAGCCGGGACGGAAGCTTGAGGGAGCAGTACTTC
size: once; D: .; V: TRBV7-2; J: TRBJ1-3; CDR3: CASSLFRGGNTIYF; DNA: TGTGCCAGCAGCTTATTCAGGGGAGGAAACACCATATATTTT
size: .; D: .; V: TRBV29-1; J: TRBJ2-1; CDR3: CSVISMTGTGDEQFF; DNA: TGCAGCGTTATATCAATGACAGGTACGGGCGATGAGCAGTTCTTC
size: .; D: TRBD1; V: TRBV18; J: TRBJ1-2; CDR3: CASSPPSEGARWNYGYTF; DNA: TGTGCCAGCTCACCACCGTCAGAGGGGGCCAGATGGAACTATGGCTACACCTTC
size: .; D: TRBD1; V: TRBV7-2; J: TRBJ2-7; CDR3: CASSFGQGGSYEQYF; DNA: TGTGCCAGCAGCTTCGGACAGGGAGGAAGCTACGAGCAGTACTTC
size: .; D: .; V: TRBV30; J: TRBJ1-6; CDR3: CAWSRDSPLHF; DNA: TGTGCCTGGAGTCGAGATTCACCCCTCCACTTT
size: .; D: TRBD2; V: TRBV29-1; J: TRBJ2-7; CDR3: CSGGTSGSYEQYF; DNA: TGCAGCGGGGGGACTAGCGGCTCCTACGAGCAGTACTTC
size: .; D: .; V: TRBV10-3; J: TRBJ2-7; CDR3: CAISEQGEQYF; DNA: TGTGCCATCAGTGAGCAAGGCGAGCAGTACTTC
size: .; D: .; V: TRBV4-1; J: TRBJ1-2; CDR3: CASSRTSRVLAYGYTF; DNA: TGCGCCAGCAGCCGAACATCCAGGGTCCTTGCCTATGGCTACACCTTC
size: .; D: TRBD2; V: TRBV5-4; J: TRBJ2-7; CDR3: CASSLGGGGASYEQYF; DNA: TGTGCCAGCAGCTTGGGAGGCGGGGGGGCATCCTACGAGCAGTACTTC
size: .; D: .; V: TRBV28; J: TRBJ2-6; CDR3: CASSLVGQGANVLTF; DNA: TGTGCCAGCAGTTTAGTCGGGCAAGGGGCCAACGTCCTGACTTTC
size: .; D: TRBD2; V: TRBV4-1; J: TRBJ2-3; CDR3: CASSQASGGGTTDTQYF; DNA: TGCGCCAGCAGCCAAGCCTCTGGCGGGGGGACCACAGATACGCAGTATTTT
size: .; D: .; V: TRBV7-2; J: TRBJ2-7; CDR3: CASRSFDRGASSYEQYF; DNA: TGTGCCAGCAGATCTTTCGACAGAGGGGCTAGCTCCTACGAGCAGTACTTC
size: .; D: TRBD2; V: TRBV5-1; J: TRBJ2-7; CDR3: CASSRTSSPNTYEQYF; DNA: TGCGCCAGCAGCCGGACTAGCAGCCCGAACACCTACGAGCAGTACTTC
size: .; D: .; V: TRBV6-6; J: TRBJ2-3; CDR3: CASSGTTDTQYF; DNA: TGTGCCAGCAGTGGGACTACAGATACGCAGTATTTT
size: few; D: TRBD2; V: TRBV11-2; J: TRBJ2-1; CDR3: CASSLIREGRVDEQFF; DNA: TGTGCCAGCAGCTTAATCCGGGAGGGCCGCGTCGATGAGCAGTTCTTC
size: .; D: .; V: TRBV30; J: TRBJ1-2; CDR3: CAWTLNGGLGYTF; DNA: TGTGCCTGGACCCTTAATGGCGGGTTAGGCTACACCTTC
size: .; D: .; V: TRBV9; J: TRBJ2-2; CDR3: CASSVVSGELFF; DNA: TGTGCCAGCAGCGTAGTCTCCGGGGAGCTGTTTTTT
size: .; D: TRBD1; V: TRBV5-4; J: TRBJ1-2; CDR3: CASSQGQGVYGYTF; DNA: TGTGCCAGCAGCCAGGGACAGGGCGTTTATGGCTACACCTTC
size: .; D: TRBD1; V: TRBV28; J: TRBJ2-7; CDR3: CASGQGSYEQYF; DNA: TGTGCCAGCGGACAGGGGTCCTACGAGCAGTACTTC
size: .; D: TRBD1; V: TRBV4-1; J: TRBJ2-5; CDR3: CASSQAVKAGGETQYF; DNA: TGCGCCAGCAGCCAAGCTGTCAAAGCAGGGGGAGAGACCCAGTACTTC
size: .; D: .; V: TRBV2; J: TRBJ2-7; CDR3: CASSDDTPVRFGGEQYF; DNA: TGTGCCAGCAGTGATGATACTCCAGTCCGATTTGGGGGCGAGCAGTACTTC
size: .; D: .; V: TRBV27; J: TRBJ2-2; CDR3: CASMVRKYTGELFF; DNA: TGTGCCAGCATGGTCAGGAAATACACCGGGGAGCTGTTTTTT
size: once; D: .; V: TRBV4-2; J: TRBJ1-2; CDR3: CASSQWKETYGYTF; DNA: TGTGCCAGCAGCCAATGGAAGGAGACCTATGGCTACACCTTC
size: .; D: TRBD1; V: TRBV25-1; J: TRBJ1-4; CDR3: CASSDPGQGDEKLFF; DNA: TGTGCCAGCAGTGACCCGGGACAGGGCGATGAAAAACTGTTTTTT
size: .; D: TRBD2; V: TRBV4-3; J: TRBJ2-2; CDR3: CASSQLAPGLEPNTGELFF; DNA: TGCGCCAGCAGCCAACTTGCCCCGGGACTAGAACCTAACACCGGGGAGCTGTTTTTT
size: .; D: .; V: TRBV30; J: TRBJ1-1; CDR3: CASTGGAWSKAFF; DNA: TGTGCCTCAACGGGAGGGGCCTGGAGTAAAGCTTTCTTT
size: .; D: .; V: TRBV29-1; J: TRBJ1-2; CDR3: CSVEFAGYGYTF; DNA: TGCAGCGTTGAGTTCGCGGGATATGGCTACACCTTC
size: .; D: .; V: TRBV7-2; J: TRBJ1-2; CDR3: CASSSVGYGYTF; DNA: TGTGCCAGCAGCTCCGTCGGCTATGGCTACACCTTC
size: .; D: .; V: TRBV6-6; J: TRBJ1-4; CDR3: CASSYGTEKLFF; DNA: TGTGCCAGCAGTTACGGGACTGAAAAACTGTTTTTT
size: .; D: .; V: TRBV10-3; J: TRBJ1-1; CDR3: CAISESYGGSGEAFF; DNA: TGTGCCATCAGTGAAAGTTATGGGGGATCGGGTGAAGCTTTCTTT